The clone carrying this TCR beta chain was detected only a few times. The data were obtained in a study of control samples from healthy donors and cancer patients. Per the germline V gene, CDR1 is MNHEY and CDR2 is SMNVEV (reference sequence). The length of the CDR3 is 13 residues. With 4 bases removed from V and 6 bases from J, the gap between germline ends came to 10 bases. The table came from immunoSEQ multiplex PCR; TCRdb's copy has only in-frame clones and leaves some out. The table lists tens of thousands of clones, approximately 89% of them singletons. The sequenced sample consisted of PBMCs. This chain uses TRBV27 with TRBJ1-5; D not resolved. This TCR was sampled from a man aged 40-49 years with colorectal cancer. The CDR3 is CASSYWTGQPQHF. In DNA form, the CDR3 reads TGTGCCAGCAGTTATTGGACCGGTCAGCCCCAGCATTTT.